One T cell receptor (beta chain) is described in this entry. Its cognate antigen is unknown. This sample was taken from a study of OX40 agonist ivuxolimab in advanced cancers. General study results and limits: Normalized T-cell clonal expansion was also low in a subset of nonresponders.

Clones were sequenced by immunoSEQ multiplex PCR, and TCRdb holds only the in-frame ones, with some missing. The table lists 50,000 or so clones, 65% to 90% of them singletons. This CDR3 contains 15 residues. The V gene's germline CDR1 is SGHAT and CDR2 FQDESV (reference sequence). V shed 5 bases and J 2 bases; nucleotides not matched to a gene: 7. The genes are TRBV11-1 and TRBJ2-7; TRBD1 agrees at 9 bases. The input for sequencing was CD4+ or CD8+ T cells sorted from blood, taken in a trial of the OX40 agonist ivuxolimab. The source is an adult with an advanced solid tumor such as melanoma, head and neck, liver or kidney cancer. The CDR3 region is CASSVQGAATYEQYF. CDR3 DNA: TGTGCCAGCAGCGTACAGGGGGCTGCAACCTACGAGCAGTACTTC.